Listed here is a single TCR beta chain. The junction departs from germline at one end; a sequencing error may be responsible. The CDR3 totals 16 residues. Looked up from germline, CDR1 is KGHDR and CDR2 is SFDVKD. Genomic DNA provided the template from which TCR beta VDJ and CDR3 profiles were obtained. TCRdb recomputed calls from the reads with MiXCR, one row per CDR3 protein. Among over 150,000 distinct CDR3 sequences listed, over 55% were seen once. This sample is drawn from a study of CD8+CD57+ T cells in acquired aplastic anemia. Patients chosen for sequencing had CD8+CD57+ cells that had expanded, as shown by flow cytometry.

This chain connects TRBV24-1 to TRBJ1-4; D possibly corresponds to TRBD1 (5 bases). The receptor comes from a human donor with aplastic anemia. The source material was sorted CD4+, CD8+, or CD8+CD57+ T cells (not recorded which) from PBMCs. The CDR3 reads CASSGQGGGGNEKLFF. CDR3 nucleotides: TGTGCCAGCAGTGGCCAGGGCGGAGGAGGTAATGAAAAACTGTTTTTT.